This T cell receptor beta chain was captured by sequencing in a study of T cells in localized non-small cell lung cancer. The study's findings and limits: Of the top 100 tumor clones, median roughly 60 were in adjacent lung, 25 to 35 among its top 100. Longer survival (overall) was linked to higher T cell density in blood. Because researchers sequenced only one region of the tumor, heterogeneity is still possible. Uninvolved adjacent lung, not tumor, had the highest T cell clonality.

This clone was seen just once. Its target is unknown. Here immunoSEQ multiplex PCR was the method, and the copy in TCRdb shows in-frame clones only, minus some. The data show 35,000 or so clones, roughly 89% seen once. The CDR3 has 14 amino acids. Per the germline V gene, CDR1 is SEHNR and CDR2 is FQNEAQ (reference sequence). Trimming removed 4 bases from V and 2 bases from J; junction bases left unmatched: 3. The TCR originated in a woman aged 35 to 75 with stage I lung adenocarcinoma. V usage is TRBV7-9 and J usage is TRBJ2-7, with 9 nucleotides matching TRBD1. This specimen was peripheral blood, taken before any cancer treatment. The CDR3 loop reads CASSYGDRAYEQYF. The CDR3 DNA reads TGTGCCAGCAGCTACGGGGACAGGGCCTACGAGCAGTACTTC.